This T cell receptor beta chain was observed in a study of blood T cell repertoires in COVID-19 (dated by TCRdb to the early 2020s). For context, the study as a whole: Samples covering the acute and convalescent phases of COVID-19 were provided by collaborators in the United States, Italy and Spain. The samples were drawn from the first 160 participants of the ongoing ImmuneRACE study and from roughly 1,300 subjects provided by 6 global collaborators. Sample metadata almost always included a de-identified subject ID, COVID-19 status, age in years and sex. A freely available public database, intended as a resource for researchers studying the immune response to SARS-CoV-2, is where the repertoires were released. The material from the prospective study consisted of cDNA or gDNA derived from T cells, B-cell-depleted T cells, or PBMCs. Where available, HLA class I and class II types were obtained from metadata supplied by the sample provider rather than from assay-based typing. The dataset comprised deeply sampled blood TCRbeta repertoires from subjects exposed to, actively infected with, or recovered from COVID-19.

Findings and caveats that apply to the study as a whole: Clinical and demographic metadata were provided uncurated, with the amount varying by source and participant.

A remark on this clone: Its target antigen remains unknown. No base qualities exist here, and no much larger clone lies one base off it.

Unmatched junction bases come to 6, with V trimmed by 5 bases and J by 0 bases. The CDR3 contains 15 residues, cysteine and phenylalanine counted. Just CDR3 DNA is preserved here, 45 bases in frame from base 1. CDR1 and CDR2, looked up from the germline V gene (reference sequence), are SEHNR and FQNEAQ. The immunoSEQ Assay, a bias-controlled multiplex PCR, was used to amplify TCRbeta CDR3 regions from genomic DNA. As for how the authors treated the data: The number of nucleated cells in each sample was estimated by amplification of reference gene primers within the assay. To quantify the absolute abundance of each unique TCRbeta CDR3 rearrangement, sequence reads were collapsed and filtered. For each sample, productive Simpson clonality was calculated as the square root of Simpson's diversity index across productive rearrangements. TCRdb obtained this table from immuneACCESS and retained in-frame rearrangements with V and J assigned. These tables miss some clones; where compared with another copy, unresolved V genes account for less than half of the shortfall, and the remainder is unexplained. Clone size and the V and J calls come from that table; the DNA yielded D and trimming. This sample gives 250,000 to 300,000 clones in total; approximately 83% of them show up just once. The ten largest account for approximately 1.9% of the sample.

Participants in the prospective study were enrolled through a virtual design, were aged about 18 to 90 years, and lived in 20 to 30 United States geographic areas. To assign participants to cohorts, the prospective study relied on clinical history that participants themselves reported in a screening survey and a study questionnaire. Recovered participants in ImmuneRACE Cohort 3 were defined by two consecutive negative NP/OP PCR tests, clearance by a healthcare professional, or resolution of symptoms. Each participant in the prospective study had whole blood, serum and a nasopharyngeal or oropharyngeal swab collected by mobile phlebotomists. Over a roughly 2-month period, participants in the prospective study had the option of providing additional blood draws and questionnaires. Blood samples from the prospective study were shipped frozen or at room temperature prior to DNA extraction.

Here the chain combines TRBV7-9 and TRBJ1-2; 7 junctional bases match TRBD1. Specimen: PBMCs or T cells enriched from blood (not recorded which). The sequence came from a woman aged 45-65 years who had recovered from COVID-19. The nucleotides read TGTGCCAGCAGCCTGACCGGGACAGCTAACTATGGCTACACCTTC. Its product reads: CASSLTGTANYGYTF.